This T cell receptor (beta chain) was recovered during a study of cytomegalovirus exposure and HLA in healthy donors. Germline V gives CDR1 SQVTM, CDR2 ANQGSEA. The CDR3 is 13 amino acids. V was trimmed by 3 bases and J by 7 bases, leaving 15 bases between them. Generated by immunoSEQ multiplex PCR, the TCRdb table keeps only in-frame clones and is missing some. The table records about 190,000 clones, roughly 83% of them present only once. This chain connects TRBV29-1 to TRBJ1-2; D gene uncertain. This clonotype was sampled from a woman aged 18-29 years in good health and CMV-seronegative. Sequences were obtained from PBMCs. CDR3 sequence: CSVDSAGWVGYTF. DNA for the CDR3: TGCAGCGTTGACTCGGCAGGATGGGTTGGCTACACCTTC.